This entry lists 10 T cell receptor beta chains sequenced from one sample in a study of CD8 T cells in ankylosing spondylitis. One entry per CDR3 protein results from TCRdb running MiXCR on the 5' RACE reads. Among 250,000 to 350,000 distinct CDR3 sequences listed, less than 25% were seen once. The sequenced material came from blood, either unsorted or a sorted T cell fraction (not recorded which). These receptors were collected from a female donor with ankylosing spondylitis or in good health (not recorded which).

This clonotype was detected a few times. V is TRBV20-1 and J is TRBJ2-1; either TRBD1 or TRBD2 may fit D (7 bases each). Germline lookup yields CDR1 DFQATT and CDR2 SNEGSKA (reference sequence). The CDR3 runs to 17 residues. Trimming removed 5 bases from V and 0 bases from J, with 20 bases in between. Written as DNA, the CDR3 is TGCAGTGCTCGTATCCTAGCGGCAGGGGGCTCCTACAATGAGCAGTTCTTC. Translated, it gives CSARILAAGGSYNEQFF.

V and J are TRBV18 and TRBJ1-5, with D hard to call. The CDR3 has 12 amino acids. V lost 3 bases, J lost 4 bases, and 4 bases lay in between. CDR1 and CDR2 (germline): KGHSH, LQKENI. CDR3 region: CASSPTNQPQHF. Written as DNA, the CDR3 is TGTGCCAGCTCACCTACGAATCAGCCCCAGCATTTT.

Only a few counts were recorded for this clonotype. This sequence joins TRBV11-2 and TRBJ1-1; D not resolved. V lost 7 bases to trimming and J lost 0 bases, with 9 bases between them. Germline-derived CDR1 and CDR2 are SGHAT and FQNNGV. The CDR3 covers 13 residues. CDR3 nucleotide sequence: TGTGCCAGCACGAGAGCTATGAACACTGAAGCTTTCTTT. Encoded protein: CASTRAMNTEAFF.

This clonotype was counted only a few times. V gene TRBV20-1 combines with J gene TRBJ2-1, with 11 nucleotides matching TRBD2. Unmatched junction bases numbered 6, after V lost 4 bases and J lost 4 bases. Germline V CDR1 and CDR2: DFQATT, SNEGSKA (reference sequence). The CDR3 has 15 amino acids. CDR3 sequence: CSAISGRAQYNEQFF. Written as DNA, the CDR3 is TGCAGTGCTATTAGCGGGAGGGCCCAGTACAATGAGCAGTTCTTC.

This clonotype was picked up many times. Here the CDR3 DNA reads TGCAGTGCTAGAAGGGGCCAAGAGACCCAGTACTTC. This gives the protein CSARRGQETQYF. This sequence joins TRBV20-1 and TRBJ2-5, with D perhaps TRBD1 (5 bases). CDR1 and CDR2 from the germline V gene are DFQATT and SNEGSKA (reference sequence). The CDR3 totals 12 residues. Trimming took off 2 bases at V and 1 base at J, with 5 bases between the two ends.

This clonotype appeared many times. J is TRBJ1-4 and V is TRBV29-1, with 8 bases identical to TRBD1. There are 12 residues in the CDR3. With V trimmed by 7 bases and J by 8 bases, 6 bases remained unmatched. Germline V lookup: CDR1 SQVTM, CDR2 ANQGSEA. CDR3 loop: CSAGQGKEKLFF. The CDR3 nucleotides read TGCAGCGCTGGACAGGGTAAAGAAAAACTGTTTTTT.

V usage is TRBV6-6 and J usage is TRBJ1-3, with D hard to call. Trimming took off 6 bases at V and 11 bases at J, with 11 bases between the two ends. CDR1 is MNHNY, CDR2 SVGAGI, per germline (reference sequence). This CDR3 has 11 amino acids. The CDR3 nucleotides read TGTGCCAGCAGCTACACTGGGGCCATATATTTT. Amino acid sequence: CASSYTGAIYF.

The V call is TRBV6-2 or TRBV6-3, the J call TRBJ2-2, with TRBD2 matching over 10 bases. Germline values: CDR1 MNHEY, CDR2 SVGEGT. Trimming took 0 bases from V and 3 from J; bases not matched to a gene: 7. The CDR3 sequence is 18 residues long. The CDR3 here is CASSYSRGAGGYTGELFF. The CDR3 DNA is TGTGCCAGCAGTTACTCGAGAGGAGCGGGAGGGTACACCGGGGAGCTGTTTTTT.

The chain is built from TRBV10-1 and TRBJ2-3, with D perhaps TRBD1 or TRBD2 (6 bases each). Between the trimmed V and J ends, which lost 2 bases and 2 bases, there was a span of 17 bases. Germline CDR1 and CDR2: WNHNN and SYGVQD (reference sequence). CDR3 length: 17 amino acids. The CDR3 loop reads CASSESSGASFTDTQYF. In DNA form, the CDR3 reads TGCGCCAGCAGTGAGAGTTCGGGGGCGTCTTTCACAGATACGCAGTATTTT.

This chain connects TRBV20-1 to TRBJ2-3, with 9 bases identical to TRBD1. With V trimmed by 3 bases and J by 3 bases, 4 bases remained unmatched. Per germline, CDR1 DFQATT and CDR2 SNEGSKA (reference sequence). This CDR3 has 14 amino acids. Here the CDR3 reads CSARRTGVTDTQYF. CDR3 bases: TGCAGTGCTAGGAGGACAGGGGTAACAGATACGCAGTATTTT.